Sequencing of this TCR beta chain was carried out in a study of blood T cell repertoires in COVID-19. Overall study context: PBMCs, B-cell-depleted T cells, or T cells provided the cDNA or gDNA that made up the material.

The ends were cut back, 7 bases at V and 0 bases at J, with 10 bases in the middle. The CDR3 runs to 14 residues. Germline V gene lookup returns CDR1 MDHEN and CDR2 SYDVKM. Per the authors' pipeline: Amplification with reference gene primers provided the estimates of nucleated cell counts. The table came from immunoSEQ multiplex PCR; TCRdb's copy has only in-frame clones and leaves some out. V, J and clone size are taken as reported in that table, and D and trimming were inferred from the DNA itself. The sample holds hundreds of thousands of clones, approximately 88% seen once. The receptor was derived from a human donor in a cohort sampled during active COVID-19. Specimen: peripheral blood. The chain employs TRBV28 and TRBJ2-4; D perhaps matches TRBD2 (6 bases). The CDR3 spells CASTVSGAKNIQYF. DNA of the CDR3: TGTGCCAGCACCGTTAGCGGAGCCAAAAACATTCAGTACTTC.